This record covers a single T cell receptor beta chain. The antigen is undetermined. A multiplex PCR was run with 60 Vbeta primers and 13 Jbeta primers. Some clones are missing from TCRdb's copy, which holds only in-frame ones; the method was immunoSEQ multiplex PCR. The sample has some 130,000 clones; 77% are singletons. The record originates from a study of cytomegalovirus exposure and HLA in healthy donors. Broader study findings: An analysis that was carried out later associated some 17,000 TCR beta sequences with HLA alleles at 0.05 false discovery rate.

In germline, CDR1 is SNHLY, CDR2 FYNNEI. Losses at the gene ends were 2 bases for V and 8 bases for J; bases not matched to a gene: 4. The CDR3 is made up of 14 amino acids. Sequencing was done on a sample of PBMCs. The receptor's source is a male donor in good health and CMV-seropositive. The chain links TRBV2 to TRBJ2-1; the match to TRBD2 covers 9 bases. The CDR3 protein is CASSELAGGDEQFF. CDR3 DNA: TGTGCCAGCAGTGAACTGGCGGGGGGGGATGAGCAGTTCTTC.